This is a list of T cell receptor beta chains from one sample in a study of blood T cell repertoires in COVID-19. Sequencing used immunoSEQ multiplex PCR; TCRdb keeps in-frame clones, though not all of them. The sample lists a few hundred thousand clones, around 88% occurring once. Sequencing used PBMCs or T cells enriched from blood (not recorded which). These TCRs come from a woman aged 25 to 39 who had been exposed to COVID-19. CDR3s include the opening cysteine and the closing phenylalanine or tryptophan. Each record gives: CDR3 DNA, CDR3 protein, clone size, V gene, J gene, D gene. D genes are given only for firm matches. Rows may omit the clone size; those that give it use once, few, many or a size class.

TGTGCCAGCAGCGCACGACAGGGTCCCAACACTGAAGCTTTCTTT,CASSARQGPNTEAFF,.,TRBV9,TRBJ1-1,TRBD1
TGCAGTGCTAGTGTGGGAGGGGCCCAGCATTTT,CSASVGGAQHF,many,TRBV20-1,TRBJ1-5,.
TGTGCCAGCTCACCTTTCGGCGGGGGGCCCCCCTACGAGCAGTACTTC,CASSPFGGGPPYEQYF,.,TRBV18,TRBJ2-7,TRBD2
TGTGCCAGCTCACCTCAGGGTTATGAGCAGTTCTTC,CASSPQGYEQFF,few,TRBV18,TRBJ2-1,.
TGTGCCAGCAGCTTATTGCCACAGGGGGATCGGACCGGGGAGCTGTTTTTT,CASSLLPQGDRTGELFF,.,TRBV7-3,TRBJ2-2,TRBD1
TGTGCCAGCAGGTCGGGGACAGTGGCCTACGAGCAGTACTTC,CASRSGTVAYEQYF,.,TRBV27,TRBJ2-7,TRBD1
TGTGCCAGCACTAATCCCACAGGAGCCAAAAACATTCAGTACTTC,CASTNPTGAKNIQYF,.,TRBV5-5,TRBJ2-4,.
TGTGCCAGCAGTGAGAGGACAGGGTCAGATACGCAGTATTTT,CASSERTGSDTQYF,.,TRBV6-1,TRBJ2-3,TRBD1
TGCGCCAGCAGCACCGGCCGGGACAGGGGATCCGAGCAGTACTTC,CASSTGRDRGSEQYF,.,TRBV5-1,TRBJ2-7,TRBD1
TGTGCCAGTAACCAACTAGCGGGGGCCACAGATACGCAGTATTTT,CASNQLAGATDTQYF,.,TRBV19,TRBJ2-3,TRBD2
TGTGCCAGCAGTGAAGACCTAACAGGGGGCAGGTATTCACCCCTCCACTTT,CASSEDLTGGRYSPLHF,.,TRBV2,TRBJ1-6,TRBD1
TGTGCCAGCAGCCAGACAGGAAGTTACGAGCAGTACTTC,CASSQTGSYEQYF,.,TRBV6-6,TRBJ2-7,.
TGTGCCAGTAGTATAAAAGCCAGGGGGCTGACATTAGGCAATCAGCCCCAGCATTTT,CASSIKARGLTLGNQPQHF,.,TRBV19,TRBJ1-5,TRBD1
TGTGCCAGCAGACCGAGTACAGGGCTCACAGATACGCAGTATTTT,CASRPSTGLTDTQYF,.,TRBV2,TRBJ2-3,.
TGTGCCAGTAACGACAACTTAATTAATCAGCCCCAGCATTTT,CASNDNLINQPQHF,.,TRBV19,TRBJ1-5,.
TGTGCCAGCAGCTTAGCCCAGGGCAGGGGCAAAAACATTCAGTACTTC,CASSLAQGRGKNIQYF,once,TRBV7-9,TRBJ2-4,.
TGTGCCAGCAGCCCGGGGGGGACAGGGTCGGGTAATTCACCCCTCCACTTT,CASSPGGTGSGNSPLHF,.,TRBV11-2,TRBJ1-6,TRBD1
TGTGCCAGTAGTATGAGGTTGGATTCACCCCTCCACTTT,CASSMRLDSPLHF,few,TRBV19,TRBJ1-6,.
TGTGCCAGCAGCGTAGCGGGGGGGCCCGCAGATACGCAGTATTTT,CASSVAGGPADTQYF,.,TRBV9,TRBJ2-3,TRBD2
TGTGCCAGCAGTTACTCCGGGACAGGGTGGTCCTACGAGCAGTACTTC,CASSYSGTGWSYEQYF,.,TRBV6-5,TRBJ2-7,TRBD1
TGTGCCATCAGTGAGTCGGGCCCCAGAATCGCAGCTTTCTTT,CAISESGPRIAAFF,.,TRBV10-3,TRBJ1-1,.
TGTGCCAGCAGCTTGGGACAGGCGAATTCCGGCTACACCTTC,CASSLGQANSGYTF,.,TRBV5-6,TRBJ1-2,.
TGTGCCAGCAGCGTAGACTGGGCTAACACCGGGGAGCTGTTTTTT,CASSVDWANTGELFF,.,TRBV9,TRBJ2-2,.
TGTGCCAGCAGTTACCAGACCGGGACAGAAGCTTTCTTT,CASSYQTGTEAFF,.,TRBV6-5,TRBJ1-1,.
TGCGCCAGCAGCTTGAGTCCGGGACAGCCGAGCTCTGGAAACACCATATATTTT,CASSLSPGQPSSGNTIYF,.,TRBV5-1,TRBJ1-3,TRBD1
TGTGCCAGCCAGAACAGGGGGTTGCGCGACACCGGGGAGCTGTTTTTT,CASQNRGLRDTGELFF,.,TRBV2,TRBJ2-2,TRBD1